This section outlines one TCR beta chain sequence together with its context. A read error may produce the germline difference seen at one junction end. The data belong to a study of blood T cells in healthy people across ages. Primers used in a second PCR of roughly 6 to 11 cycles were a sample-barcoded 5' primer and a J-beta primer mix. TCRdb re-called the 5' RACE reads with MiXCR, one entry per CDR3 protein. This sample yields about 1.8 million distinct CDR3 sequences, of which just under 50% are seen a single time; roughly 2% belongs to the top ten. Looked up from germline, CDR1 is MGHRA and CDR2 is YSYEKL. This CDR3 has 16 amino acids.

V is TRBV4-1 and J is TRBJ2-7, with D maybe TRBD2 (5 bases). The TCR originated in a middle-aged woman in good health. The sequenced sample consisted of blood. The CDR3 spells CASSPPRGSSSCEQYF. In nucleotides, the CDR3 is TGCGCCAGCAGCCCCCCCAGAGGGTCGAGCTCCTGCGAGCAGTACTTC.